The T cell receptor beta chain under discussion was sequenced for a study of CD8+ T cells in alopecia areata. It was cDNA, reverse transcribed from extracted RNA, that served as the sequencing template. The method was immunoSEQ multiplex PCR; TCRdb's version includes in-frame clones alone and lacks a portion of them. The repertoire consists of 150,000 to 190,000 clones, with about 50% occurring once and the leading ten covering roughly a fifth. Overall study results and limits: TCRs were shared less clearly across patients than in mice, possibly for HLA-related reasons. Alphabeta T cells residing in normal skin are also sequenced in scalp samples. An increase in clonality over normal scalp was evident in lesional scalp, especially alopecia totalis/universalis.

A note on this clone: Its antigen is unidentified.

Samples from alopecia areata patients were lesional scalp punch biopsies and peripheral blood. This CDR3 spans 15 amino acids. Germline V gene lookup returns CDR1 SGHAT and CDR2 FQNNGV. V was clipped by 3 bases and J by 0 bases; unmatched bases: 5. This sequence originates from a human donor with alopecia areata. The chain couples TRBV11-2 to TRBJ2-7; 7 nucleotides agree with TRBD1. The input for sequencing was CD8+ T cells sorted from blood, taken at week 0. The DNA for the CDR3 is TGTGCCAGCAGCTTTATCCGGGACAGCTCCTACGAGCAGTACTTC. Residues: CASSFIRDSSYEQYF.